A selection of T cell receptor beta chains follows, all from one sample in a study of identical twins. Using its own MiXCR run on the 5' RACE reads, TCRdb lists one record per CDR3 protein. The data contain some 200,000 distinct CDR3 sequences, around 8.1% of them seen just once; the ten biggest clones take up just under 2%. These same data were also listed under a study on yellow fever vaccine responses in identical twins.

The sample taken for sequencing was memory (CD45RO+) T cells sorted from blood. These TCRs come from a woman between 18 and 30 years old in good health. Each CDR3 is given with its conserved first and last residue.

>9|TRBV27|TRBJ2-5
CASRSTQYF
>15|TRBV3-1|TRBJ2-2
CASSQGSWGTGELFF
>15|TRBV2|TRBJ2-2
CASTGHPLNTGELFF
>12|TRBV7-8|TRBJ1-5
CASSLDRGSQHF
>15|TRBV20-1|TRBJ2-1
CSAETSGSVYNEQFF
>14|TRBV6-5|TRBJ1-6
CASSYTQGNSPLHF
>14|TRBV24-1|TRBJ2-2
CATSQTFNTGELFF
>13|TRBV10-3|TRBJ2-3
CASQQGIMDTQYF
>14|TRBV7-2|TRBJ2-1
CASSLRAGGNEQFF
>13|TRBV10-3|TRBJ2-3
CAISGGFTDTQYF
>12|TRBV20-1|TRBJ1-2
CSARDQGGGYTF
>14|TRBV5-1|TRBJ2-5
CASSLSRYQETQYF
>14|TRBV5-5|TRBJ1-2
CASSFMGEIYGYTF
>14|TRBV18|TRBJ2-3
CASSRGPDTDTQYF
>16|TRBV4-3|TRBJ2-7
CASSQDEGTPSYEQYF
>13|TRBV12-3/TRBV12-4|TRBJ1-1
CASSLDSDTEAFF
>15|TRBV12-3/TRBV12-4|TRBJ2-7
CASSLSGSGTYEQYF
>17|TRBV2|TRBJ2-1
CASSKGASGGYFDEQFF
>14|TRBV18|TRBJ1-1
CASSPPLGRAEAFF
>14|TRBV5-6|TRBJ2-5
CASSLSAPQETQYF
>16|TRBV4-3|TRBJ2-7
CASSQEIGTGSYEQYF
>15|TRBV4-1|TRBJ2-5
CASKRGGMSQETQYF
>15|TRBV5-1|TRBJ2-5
CASTGTSGGPKTQYF
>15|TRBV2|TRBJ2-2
CASSTTVKNTGELFF
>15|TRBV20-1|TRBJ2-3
CSATRVVDVPDTQYF
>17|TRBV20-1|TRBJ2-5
CSARVSSERGRWETQYF
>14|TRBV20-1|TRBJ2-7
CSAIRPLTTNEQYF
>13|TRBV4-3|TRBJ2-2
CASSQDYAGQLFF
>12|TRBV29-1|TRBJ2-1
CSVGSFNNEQFF
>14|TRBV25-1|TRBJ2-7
CATQEQGAFYEQYF